A single sample gave rise to the 4 T cell receptor beta chains below, sequenced in a study of OX40 agonist ivuxolimab in advanced cancers. Generated by immunoSEQ multiplex PCR, the TCRdb table keeps only in-frame clones and is missing some. The sample yields over 75,000 clones, 90% seen once. Sequenced here: CD4+ or CD8+ T cells sorted from blood, sampled in a trial of the OX40 agonist ivuxolimab. All receptors come from an adult with an advanced solid tumor such as melanoma, head and neck, liver or kidney cancer.

This clone appeared a few times. The chain has TRBV4-1 and TRBJ2-1; D ambiguous. The V end lost 4 bases, the J end lost 4 bases, and 14 bases lay between the germline ends. Per the germline V gene, CDR1 is MGHRA and CDR2 is YSYEKL. The CDR3 contains 15 residues. The CDR3 here is CASSPGGLRYNEQFF. DNA of the CDR3: TGCGCCAGCAGCCCCGGCGGCCTAAGATACAATGAGCAGTTCTTC.

The chain has TRBV7-6 and TRBJ2-7, with D perhaps TRBD1 or TRBD2 (6 bases each). V was pared by 1 base and J by 4 bases, with 11 bases between. CDR1 and CDR2 (germline): SGHVS, FNYEAQ. The CDR3 extends over 14 amino acids. CDR3 nucleotide sequence: TGTGCCAGCAGCTTAGTGGAGGGGGTATACGAGCAGTACTTC. Translated: CASSLVEGVYEQYF.

The CDR3 DNA follows: TGTGCCAGCAGCGTAGGCCTAGCGACCTACAATGAGCAGTTCTTC. Translation gives CASSVGLATYNEQFF. V usage is TRBV9 and J usage is TRBJ2-1; a possible D gene is TRBD2 (6 bases). CDR3 length: 15 amino acids. The germline V and J ends were trimmed by 0 bases and 2 bases, with 9 bases remaining between them. Germline-derived CDR1 and CDR2 are SGDLS and YYNGEE.

The rearrangement joins TRBV6-5 to TRBJ2-2; D is ambiguous. Trimming removed 8 bases at V and 4 bases at J, with 17 bases between. Germline CDR1 reads MNHEY; CDR2 reads SVGAGI. CDR3 length: 15 residues. CDR3 DNA: TGTGCCAGCCAACGACGGGCGGAAACCACCGGGGAGCTGTTTTTT. Translating gives CASQRRAETTGELFF.